This T cell receptor (beta chain) comes out of a study of CD8 T cells in ankylosing spondylitis. Molecular-barcoded quantitative 5'-RACE produced these TCR beta libraries. TCRdb itself ran the 5' RACE reads through MiXCR, one entry per CDR3 protein. The sample includes under 300,000 distinct CDR3 sequences, around 11% of them seen just once. The CDR3 runs 13 residues. With 4 bases removed from V and 12 bases from J, the gap between germline ends came to 16 bases. From germline, CDR1 is LGHDT and CDR2 YNNKEL (reference sequence). This clonotype was counted at least ten times. Antigen specificity is unknown. Study-level results: Clones linked with disease were CD8+ and fairly uncommon in the peripheral blood. Typical of ankylosing spondylitis blood, it appeared, was a TCR beta motif of under 10 highly homologous variants. Significant enrichment of disease-linked clones was reported in matched ankylosing spondylitis synovial fluid.

The material sequenced was blood, either unsorted or a sorted T cell fraction (not recorded which). The V call is TRBV3-1, the J call TRBJ2-1; D assignment may be TRBD1 or TRBD2 (5 bases each). This TCR was sampled from a male donor with ankylosing spondylitis or in good health (not recorded which). The CDR3 DNA sequence: TGTGCCAGCAGCCTTCACGGGGCTGGGGGGCAGTTCTTC. Its protein is CASSLHGAGGQFF.